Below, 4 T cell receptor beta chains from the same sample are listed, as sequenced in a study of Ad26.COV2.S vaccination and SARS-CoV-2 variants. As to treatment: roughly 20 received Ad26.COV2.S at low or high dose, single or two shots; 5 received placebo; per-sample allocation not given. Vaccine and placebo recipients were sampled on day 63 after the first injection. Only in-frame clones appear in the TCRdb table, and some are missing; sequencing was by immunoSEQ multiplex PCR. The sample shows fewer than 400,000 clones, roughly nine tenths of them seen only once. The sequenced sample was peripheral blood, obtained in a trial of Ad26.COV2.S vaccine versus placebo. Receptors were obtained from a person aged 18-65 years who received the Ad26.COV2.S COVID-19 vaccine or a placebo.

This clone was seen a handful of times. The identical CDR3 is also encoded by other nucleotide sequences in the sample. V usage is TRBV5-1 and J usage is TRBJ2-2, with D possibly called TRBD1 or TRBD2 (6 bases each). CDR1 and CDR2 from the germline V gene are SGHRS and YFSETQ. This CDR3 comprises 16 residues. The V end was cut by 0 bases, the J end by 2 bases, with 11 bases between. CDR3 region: CASSLASGANTGELFF. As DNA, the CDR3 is TGCGCCAGCAGCTTGGCATCGGGGGCCAACACCGGGGAGCTGTTTTTT.

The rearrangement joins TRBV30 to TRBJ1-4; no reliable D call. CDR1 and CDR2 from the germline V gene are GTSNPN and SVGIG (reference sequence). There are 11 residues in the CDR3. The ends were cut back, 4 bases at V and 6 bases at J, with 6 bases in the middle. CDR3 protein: CAWIRDEKLFF. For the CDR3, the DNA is TGTGCCTGGATCCGAGATGAAAAACTGTTTTTT.

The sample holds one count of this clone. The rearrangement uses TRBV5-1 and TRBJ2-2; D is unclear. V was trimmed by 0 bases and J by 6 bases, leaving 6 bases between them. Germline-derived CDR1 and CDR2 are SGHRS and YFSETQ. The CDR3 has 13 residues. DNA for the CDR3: TGCGCCAGCAGCTTGGGGGAATCCGGGGAGCTGTTTTTT. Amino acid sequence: CASSLGESGELFF.

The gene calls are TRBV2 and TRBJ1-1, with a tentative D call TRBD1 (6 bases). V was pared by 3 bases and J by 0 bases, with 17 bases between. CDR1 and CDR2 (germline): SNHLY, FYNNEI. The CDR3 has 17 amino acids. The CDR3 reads CASSEGGTSFMNTEAFF. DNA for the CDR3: TGTGCCAGCAGTGAGGGCGGGACAAGCTTTATGAACACTGAAGCTTTCTTT.